These T cell receptor beta chains were read from a single sample in a study of glioma-infiltrating T cells. In TCRdb, the multiplex PCR reads were re-called with MiXCR into one record per CDR3 protein. The data hold over 140,000 distinct CDR3 sequences, with around 42% observed a single time. Sequenced material: glioma tissue, nonneoplastic brain tissue, or PBMCs (not recorded which). The receptors shown here come from a human donor with low-grade glioma or glioblastoma, undergoing nonglioma brain surgery, or in good health (not recorded which). CDR3s include the opening cysteine and the closing phenylalanine or tryptophan. The order of the fields is clone size, V gene, J gene, D gene, CDR3 length, CDR3 DNA, CDR3 protein. D genes are given only for firm matches. Clone size, where shown, is once, few, many, or a class for clones that have expanded.

clone size: few; V gene: TRBV10-3; J gene: TRBJ2-1; D gene: .; CDR3 length: 14; CDR3 DNA: TGTGCCATCTCAACCGGGAGCTCCTACAATGAGCAGTTCTTC; CDR3 protein: CAISTGSSYNEQFF
clone size: .; V gene: TRBV20-1; J gene: TRBJ2-1; D gene: TRBD2; CDR3 length: 17; CDR3 DNA: TGCAGTGCTAGAGCGCAGTTAGCGGGGGGCCTCCGAGGGGAGCAGTTCTTC; CDR3 protein: CSARAQLAGGLRGEQFF
clone size: many; V gene: TRBV28; J gene: TRBJ1-1; D gene: .; CDR3 length: 15; CDR3 DNA: TGTGCCAGCAGTTTTCAGGGGAATATGAACACTGAAGCTTTCTTT; CDR3 protein: CASSFQGNMNTEAFF
clone size: many; V gene: TRBV27; J gene: TRBJ1-1; D gene: .; CDR3 length: 11; CDR3 DNA: TGTGCCAGCAGTTCCAGGGTGGCAGCTTTCTTT; CDR3 protein: CASSSRVAAFF
clone size: .; V gene: TRBV28; J gene: TRBJ1-4; D gene: .; CDR3 length: 14; CDR3 DNA: TGTGCCAGCAGCAACACGGGGAAGAGTGAAAAACTGTTTTTT; CDR3 protein: CASSNTGKSEKLFF
clone size: many; V gene: TRBV20-1; J gene: TRBJ2-5; D gene: .; CDR3 length: 14; CDR3 DNA: TGCAGTGCTAGAGATGTGACAACCCAAGAGACCCAGTACTTC; CDR3 protein: CSARDVTTQETQYF
clone size: few; V gene: TRBV15; J gene: TRBJ2-5; D gene: TRBD2; CDR3 length: 13; CDR3 DNA: TGTGCCACCAGCAGTAGCGGGACGGAGACCCAGTACTTC; CDR3 protein: CATSSSGTETQYF
clone size: .; V gene: TRBV6-1; J gene: TRBJ2-6; D gene: .; CDR3 length: 15; CDR3 DNA: TGTGCCAGCAGTGGGGGGCTAACAGGGGCCAACGTCCTGACTTTC; CDR3 protein: CASSGGLTGANVLTF
clone size: .; V gene: TRBV6-1; J gene: TRBJ2-1; D gene: .; CDR3 length: 12; CDR3 DNA: TGTGCCATCCAAACTAAAGGGTATGAGCAGTTCTTC; CDR3 protein: CAIQTKGYEQFF
clone size: few; V gene: TRBV6-1; J gene: TRBJ2-2; D gene: TRBD2; CDR3 length: 16; CDR3 DNA: TGTGCCAGCAGTAGACTTCGACTAGCGGGAGCGTTGGAGCTGTTTTTT; CDR3 protein: CASSRLRLAGALELFF
clone size: .; V gene: TRBV7-2; J gene: TRBJ2-2; D gene: .; CDR3 length: 15; CDR3 DNA: TGTGCCAGCAGCTTAGTGTACGGAAGCACCGGGGAGCTGTTTTTT; CDR3 protein: CASSLVYGSTGELFF
clone size: .; V gene: TRBV20-1; J gene: TRBJ1-5; D gene: .; CDR3 length: 12; CDR3 DNA: TGCAGTGCTGGACGTGGGAATCAGCCCCAGCATTTT; CDR3 protein: CSAGRGNQPQHF
clone size: .; V gene: TRBV6-1; J gene: TRBJ2-1; D gene: TRBD2; CDR3 length: 13; CDR3 DNA: TGTGCCAGCAGCCGGGGGGCCTACAATGAGCAGTTCTTC; CDR3 protein: CASSRGAYNEQFF
clone size: .; V gene: TRBV29-1; J gene: TRBJ1-1; D gene: .; CDR3 length: 11; CDR3 DNA: TGCAGCGCAGACATGAACACTGAAGCTTTCTTT; CDR3 protein: CSADMNTEAFF
clone size: .; V gene: TRBV25-1; J gene: TRBJ1-1; D gene: .; CDR3 length: 12; CDR3 DNA: TGTGCCAGCAGTGAAGATCCTAGTGAAGCTTTCTTT; CDR3 protein: CASSEDPSEAFF
clone size: .; V gene: TRBV7-9; J gene: TRBJ2-4; D gene: .; CDR3 length: 14; CDR3 DNA: TGTGCCAGCAGCCACTTAGGTGCAGGGAGCATTCAGTACTTC; CDR3 protein: CASSHLGAGSIQYF
clone size: many; V gene: TRBV20-1; J gene: TRBJ2-1; D gene: TRBD1; CDR3 length: 12; CDR3 DNA: TGCAGTGCGCCCGGGACAGGAGGTCCGCAGTTCTTC; CDR3 protein: CSAPGTGGPQFF
clone size: .; V gene: TRBV4-1; J gene: TRBJ2-3; D gene: .; CDR3 length: 13; CDR3 DNA: TGCGCCAGCAGCCCGGACATTTCAGATACGCAGTATTTT; CDR3 protein: CASSPDISDTQYF
clone size: .; V gene: TRBV7-9; J gene: TRBJ2-1; D gene: TRBD2; CDR3 length: 15; CDR3 DNA: TGTGCCAGCAGCCGTAGCGGGGGAAATTACAATGAGCAGTTCTTC; CDR3 protein: CASSRSGGNYNEQFF
clone size: .; V gene: TRBV18; J gene: TRBJ1-2; D gene: .; CDR3 length: 14; CDR3 DNA: TGTGCCAGCTCACCGGGGGGGCCTGACTATGGCTACACCTTC; CDR3 protein: CASSPGGPDYGYTF
clone size: .; V gene: TRBV4-2; J gene: TRBJ2-5; D gene: .; CDR3 length: 15; CDR3 DNA: TGTGCCAGCAGCCAACTAGACGGCCGGCAGGAGACCCAGTACTTC; CDR3 protein: CASSQLDGRQETQYF
clone size: few; V gene: TRBV6-1; J gene: TRBJ1-1; D gene: TRBD1; CDR3 length: 17; CDR3 DNA: TGTGCCAGCAGGGCGAGAGGGGGCGAGGGGATGAACACTGAAGCTTTCTTT; CDR3 protein: CASRARGGEGMNTEAFF